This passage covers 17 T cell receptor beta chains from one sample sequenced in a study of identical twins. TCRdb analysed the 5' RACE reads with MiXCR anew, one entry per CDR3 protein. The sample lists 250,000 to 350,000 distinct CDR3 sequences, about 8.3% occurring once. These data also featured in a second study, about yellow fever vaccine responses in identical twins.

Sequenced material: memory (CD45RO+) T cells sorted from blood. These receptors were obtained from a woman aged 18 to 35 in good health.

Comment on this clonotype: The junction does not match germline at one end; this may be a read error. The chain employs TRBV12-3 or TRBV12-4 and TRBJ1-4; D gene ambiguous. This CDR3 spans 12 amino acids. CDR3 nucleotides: TGTGCCAGCAGCATAAGACGGTCTCCTAGACGGTTT. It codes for CASSIRRSPRRF.

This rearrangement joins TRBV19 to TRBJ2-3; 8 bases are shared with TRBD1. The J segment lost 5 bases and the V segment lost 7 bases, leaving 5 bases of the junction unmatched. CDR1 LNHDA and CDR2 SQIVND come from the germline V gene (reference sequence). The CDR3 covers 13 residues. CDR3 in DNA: TGTGCCAGTACGGGACAGGTACGAGATACGCAGTATTTT. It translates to CASTGQVRDTQYF. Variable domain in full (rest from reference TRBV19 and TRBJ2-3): DGGITQSPKYLFRKEGQNVTLSCEQNLNHDAMYWYRQDPGQGLRLIYYSQIVNDFQKGDIAEGYSVSREKKESFPLTVTSAQKNPTAFYLCASTGQVRDTQYFGPGTRLTVL.

In DNA form, the CDR3 reads TGCAGTGCTAGAGATCCAAGGGCAGGGGAGGAAGAAGCTTTCTTT. Encoded protein: CSARDPRAGEEEAFF. The V and J genes are TRBV20-1 and TRBJ1-1, with D perhaps matching TRBD1 (6 bases). V lost 0 bases, J lost 8 bases, and 19 bases lay in between. Germline assignment: CDR1 DFQATT and CDR2 SNEGSKA (reference sequence). There are 15 residues in the CDR3.

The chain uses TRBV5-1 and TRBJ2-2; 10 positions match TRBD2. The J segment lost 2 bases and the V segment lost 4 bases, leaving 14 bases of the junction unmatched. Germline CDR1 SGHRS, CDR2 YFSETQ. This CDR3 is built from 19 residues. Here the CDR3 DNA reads TGCGCCAGCAGCCGCTCTTCATACCGGACTAGCGGTAACACCGGGGAGCTGTTTTTT. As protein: CASSRSSYRTSGNTGELFF.

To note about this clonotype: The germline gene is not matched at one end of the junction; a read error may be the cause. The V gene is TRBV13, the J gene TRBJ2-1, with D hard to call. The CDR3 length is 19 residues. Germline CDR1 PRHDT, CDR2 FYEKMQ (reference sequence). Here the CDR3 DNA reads TGTACCAGCTGTTTAGGAAGGGTCAACCCATCGCGCTCCTACAATGAGCAGTTCTTC. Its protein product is CTSCLGRVNPSRSYNEQFF. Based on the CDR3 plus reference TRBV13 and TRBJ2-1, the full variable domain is AAGVIQSPRHLIKEKRETATLKCYPIPRHDTVYWYQQGPGQDPQFLISFYEKMQSDKGSIPDRFSAQQFSDYHSELNMSSLELGDSALYFCTSCLGRVNPSRSYNEQFFGPGTRLTVL.

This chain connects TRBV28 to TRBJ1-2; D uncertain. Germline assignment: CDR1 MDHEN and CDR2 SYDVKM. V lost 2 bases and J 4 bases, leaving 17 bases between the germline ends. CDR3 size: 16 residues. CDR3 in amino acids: CASSLRAVWEIYGYTF. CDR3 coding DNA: TGTGCCAGCAGTTTACGGGCTGTTTGGGAAATCTATGGCTACACCTTC.

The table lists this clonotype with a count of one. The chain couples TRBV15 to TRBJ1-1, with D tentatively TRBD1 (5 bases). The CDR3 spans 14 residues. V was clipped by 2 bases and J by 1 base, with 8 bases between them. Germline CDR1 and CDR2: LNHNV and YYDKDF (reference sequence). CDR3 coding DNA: TGTGCCACCAGCAGACTAGGACAGAACACTGAAGCTTTCTTT. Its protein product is CATSRLGQNTEAFF. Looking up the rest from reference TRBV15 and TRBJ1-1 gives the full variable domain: DAMVIQNPRYQVTQFGKPVTLSCSQTLNHNVMYWYQQKSSQAPKLLFHYYDKDFNNEADTPDNFQSRRPNTSFCFLDIRSPGLGDTAMYLCATSRLGQNTEAFFGQGTRLTVV.

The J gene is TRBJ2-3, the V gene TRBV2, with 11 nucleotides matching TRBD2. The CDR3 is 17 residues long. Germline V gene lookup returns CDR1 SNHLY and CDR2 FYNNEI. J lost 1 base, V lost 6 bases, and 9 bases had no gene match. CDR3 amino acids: CASRGTSGLRGTDTQYF. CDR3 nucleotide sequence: TGTGCCAGCAGGGGGACTAGCGGCCTCCGAGGCACAGATACGCAGTATTTT.

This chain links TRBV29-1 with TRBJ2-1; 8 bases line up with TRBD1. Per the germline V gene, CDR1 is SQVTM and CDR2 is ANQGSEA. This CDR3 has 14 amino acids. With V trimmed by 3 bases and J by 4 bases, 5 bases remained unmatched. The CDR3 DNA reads TGCAGCGTTGAGGCCTACAGGGGGTACAATGAGCAGTTCTTC. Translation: CSVEAYRGYNEQFF.

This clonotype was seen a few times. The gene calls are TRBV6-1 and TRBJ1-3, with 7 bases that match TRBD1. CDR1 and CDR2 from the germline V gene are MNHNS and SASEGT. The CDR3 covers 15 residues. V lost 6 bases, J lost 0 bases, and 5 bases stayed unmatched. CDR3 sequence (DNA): TGTGCCAGCAGGCGACAGGGTTCCTCTGGAAACACCATATATTTT. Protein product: CASRRQGSSGNTIYF.

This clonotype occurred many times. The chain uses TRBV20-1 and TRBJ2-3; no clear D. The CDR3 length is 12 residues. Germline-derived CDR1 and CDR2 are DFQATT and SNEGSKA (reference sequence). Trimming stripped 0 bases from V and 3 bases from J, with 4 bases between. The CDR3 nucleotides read TGCAGTGCTAGAGATAGAACAGATACGCAGTATTTT. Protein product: CSARDRTDTQYF.

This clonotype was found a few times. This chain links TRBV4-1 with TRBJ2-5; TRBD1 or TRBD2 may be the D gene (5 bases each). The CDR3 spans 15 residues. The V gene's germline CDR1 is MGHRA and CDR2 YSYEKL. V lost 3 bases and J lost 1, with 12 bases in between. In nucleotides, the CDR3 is TGCGCCAGCAGCCAGCCCGCTGGGGGCCAAGAGACCCAGTACTTC. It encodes CASSQPAGGQETQYF.

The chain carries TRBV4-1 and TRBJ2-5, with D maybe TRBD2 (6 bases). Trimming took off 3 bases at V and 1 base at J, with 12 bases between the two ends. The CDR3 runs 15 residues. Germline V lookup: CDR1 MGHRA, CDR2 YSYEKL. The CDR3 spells CASSHDSGVQETQYF. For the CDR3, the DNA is TGCGCCAGCAGCCATGATAGCGGTGTCCAAGAGACCCAGTACTTC.

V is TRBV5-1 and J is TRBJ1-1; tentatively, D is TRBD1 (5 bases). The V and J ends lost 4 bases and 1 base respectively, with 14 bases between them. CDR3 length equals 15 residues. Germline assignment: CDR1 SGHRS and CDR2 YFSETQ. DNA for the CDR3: TGCGCCAGCAGCCCCTCACCTGACAGGAACACTGAAGCTTTCTTT. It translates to CASSPSPDRNTEAFF. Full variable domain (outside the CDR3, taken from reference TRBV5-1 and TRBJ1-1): KAGVTQTPRYLIKTRGQQVTLSCSPISGHRSVSWYQQTPGQGLQFLFEYFSETQRNKGNFPGRFSGRQFSNSRSEMNVSTLELGDSALYLCASSPSPDRNTEAFFGQGTRLTVV.

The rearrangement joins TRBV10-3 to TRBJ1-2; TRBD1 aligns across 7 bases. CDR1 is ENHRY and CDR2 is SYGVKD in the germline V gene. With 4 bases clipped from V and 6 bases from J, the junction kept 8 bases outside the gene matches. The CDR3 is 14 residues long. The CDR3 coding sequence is TGTGCCATCAGTGGAGGCGACAGGGTCCATGGCTACACCTTC. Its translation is CAISGGDRVHGYTF.

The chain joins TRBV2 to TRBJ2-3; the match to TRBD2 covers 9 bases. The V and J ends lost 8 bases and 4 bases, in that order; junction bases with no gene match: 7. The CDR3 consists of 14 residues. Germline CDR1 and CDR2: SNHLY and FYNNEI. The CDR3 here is CASRLADTADTQYF. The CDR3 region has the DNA TGTGCCAGCCGACTAGCGGACACCGCAGATACGCAGTATTTT.

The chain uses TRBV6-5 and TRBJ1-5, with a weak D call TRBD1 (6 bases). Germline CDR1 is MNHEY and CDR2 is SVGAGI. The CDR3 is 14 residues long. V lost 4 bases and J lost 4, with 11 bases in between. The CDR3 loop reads CASSSEGGNQPQHF. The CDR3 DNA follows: TGTGCCAGCAGTTCGGAGGGGGGGAATCAGCCCCAGCATTTT.